The present T cell receptor (beta chain) was sequenced within a study of CD8+ T cells in alopecia areata. RNA extraction was followed by reverse transcription into cDNA, which acted as the sequencing template. This table comes from immunoSEQ multiplex PCR, and its TCRdb copy is limited to in-frame clones, with some not included. The repertoire holds under 300,000 clones, 65% to 70% seen once, with about 1.3% in the top ten. The sequence was collected from a human donor with alopecia areata. The specimen comprised CD4+ T cells sorted from blood, sampled at week 0.

CDR3 region: CASSPQLLNEQFF. The CDR3 region has the DNA TGTGCCAGCAGTCCCCAGCTCCTCAATGAGCAGTTCTTC. The rearrangement joins TRBV6-5 to TRBJ2-1, with D unclear. Trimming removed 5 bases from V and 6 bases from J, with 11 bases in between. CDR1 is MNHEY, CDR2 SVGAGI, per germline. CDR3 length: 13 residues.